This TCR beta chain stems from a study of CD8+CD57+ T cells in acquired aplastic anemia. The germline V gene has CDR1 LNHDA and CDR2 SQIVND (reference sequence). V dropped 9 bases and J dropped 8 bases, with 19 bases sitting between them. The CDR3 has 13 residues. Study-wide results and limits: CD8+ Simpson's diversity did not differ significantly between patients and controls. Overlapping CD8+ CDR3 repertoires of patients and controls contained roughly 29 shared sequences.

This clonotype has just one count. Its antigen remains unidentified. CDR3 and TCR beta VDJ profiling relied on genomic DNA as the template. TCRdb processed the reads anew with MiXCR; each CDR3 protein has one entry. Among 150,000 to 200,000 distinct CDR3 sequences, over 60% were seen once, and the ten largest hold around 46%. Material for sequencing was sorted CD4+, CD8+, or CD8+CD57+ T cells (not recorded which) from PBMCs. The chain has TRBV19 and TRBJ1-2, with no clear D. The clonotype comes from a human donor with severe aplastic anemia or a healthy control (not recorded which). The CDR3 protein is CASSLSVRGGYTF. Written as DNA, the CDR3 is TGTGCCAGCAGTTTATCGGTCCGGGGAGGCTACACCTTC. Variable domain in full (rest from reference TRBV19 and TRBJ1-2): DGGITQSPKYLFRKEGQNVTLSCEQNLNHDAMYWYRQDPGQGLRLIYYSQIVNDFQKGDIAEGYSVSREKKESFPLTVTSAQKNPTAFYLCASSLSVRGGYTFGSGTRLTVV.